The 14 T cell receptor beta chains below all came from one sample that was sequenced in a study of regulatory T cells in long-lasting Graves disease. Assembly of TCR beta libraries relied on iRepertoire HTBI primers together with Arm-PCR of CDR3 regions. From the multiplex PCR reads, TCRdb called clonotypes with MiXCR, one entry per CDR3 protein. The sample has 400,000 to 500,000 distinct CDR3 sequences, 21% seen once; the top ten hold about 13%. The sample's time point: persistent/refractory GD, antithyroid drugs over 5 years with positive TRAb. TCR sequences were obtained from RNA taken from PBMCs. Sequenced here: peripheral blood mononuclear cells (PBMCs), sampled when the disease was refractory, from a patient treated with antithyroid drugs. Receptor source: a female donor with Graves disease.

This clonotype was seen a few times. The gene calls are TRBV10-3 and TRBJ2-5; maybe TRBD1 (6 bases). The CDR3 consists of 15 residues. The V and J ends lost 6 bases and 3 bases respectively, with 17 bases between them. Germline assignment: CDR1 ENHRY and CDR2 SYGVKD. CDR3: CAIRSNRDTKETQYF. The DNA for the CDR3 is TGTGCCATCAGATCTAACCGGGACACCAAAGAGACCCAGTACTTC.

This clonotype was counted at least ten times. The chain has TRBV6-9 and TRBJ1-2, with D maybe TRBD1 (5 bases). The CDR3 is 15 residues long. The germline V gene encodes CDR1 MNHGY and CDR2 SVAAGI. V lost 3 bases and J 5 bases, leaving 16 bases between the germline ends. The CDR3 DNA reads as TGTGCCAGCAGTTACCGGGATCGTGGGGGTTATGGCTACACCTTC. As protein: CASSYRDRGGYGYTF.

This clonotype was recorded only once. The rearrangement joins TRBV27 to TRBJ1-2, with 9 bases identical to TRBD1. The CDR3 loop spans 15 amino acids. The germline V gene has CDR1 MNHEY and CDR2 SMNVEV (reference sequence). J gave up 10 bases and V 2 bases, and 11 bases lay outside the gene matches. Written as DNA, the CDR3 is TGTGCCAGCAGTTTACTCGGGGACAGGGCTAGTCCCTACACCTTC. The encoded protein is CASSLLGDRASPYTF.

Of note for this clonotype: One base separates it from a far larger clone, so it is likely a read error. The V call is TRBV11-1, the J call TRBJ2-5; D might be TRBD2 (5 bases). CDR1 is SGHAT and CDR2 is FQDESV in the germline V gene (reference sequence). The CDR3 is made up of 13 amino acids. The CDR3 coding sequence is TGTGCCAGCAGCTTAGCGGGAGAAGAGACCCGGTACTTC. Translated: CASSLAGEETRYF.

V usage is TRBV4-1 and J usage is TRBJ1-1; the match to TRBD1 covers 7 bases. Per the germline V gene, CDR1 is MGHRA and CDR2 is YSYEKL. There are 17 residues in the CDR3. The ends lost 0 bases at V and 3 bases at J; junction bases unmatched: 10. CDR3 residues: CASSQDAPIGGYTEAFF. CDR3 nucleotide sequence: TGCGCCAGCAGCCAAGATGCCCCCATAGGGGGCTACACTGAAGCTTTCTTT.

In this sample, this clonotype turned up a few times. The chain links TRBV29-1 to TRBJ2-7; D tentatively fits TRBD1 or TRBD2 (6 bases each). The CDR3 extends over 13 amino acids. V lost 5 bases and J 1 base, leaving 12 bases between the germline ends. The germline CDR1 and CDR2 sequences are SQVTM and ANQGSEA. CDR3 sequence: CSVSGGQSYEQYF. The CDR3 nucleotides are TGCAGCGTTAGTGGGGGGCAGTCCTACGAGCAGTACTTC.

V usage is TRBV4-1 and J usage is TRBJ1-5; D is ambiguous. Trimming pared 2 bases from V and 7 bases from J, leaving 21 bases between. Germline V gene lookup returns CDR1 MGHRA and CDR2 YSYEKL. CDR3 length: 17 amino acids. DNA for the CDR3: TGCGCCAGCAGCCAACCCGTGGGTGGGCCGCCGGGACAGCCCCAGCATTTT. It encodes CASSQPVGGPPGQPQHF.

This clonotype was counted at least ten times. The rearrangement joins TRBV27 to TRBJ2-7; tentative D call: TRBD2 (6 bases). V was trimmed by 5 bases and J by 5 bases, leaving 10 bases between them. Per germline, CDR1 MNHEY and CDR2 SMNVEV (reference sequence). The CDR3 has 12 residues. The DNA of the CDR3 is TGTGCCAGCAGTCAGGGCGGGGACGAGCAGTACTTC. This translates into CASSQGGDEQYF.

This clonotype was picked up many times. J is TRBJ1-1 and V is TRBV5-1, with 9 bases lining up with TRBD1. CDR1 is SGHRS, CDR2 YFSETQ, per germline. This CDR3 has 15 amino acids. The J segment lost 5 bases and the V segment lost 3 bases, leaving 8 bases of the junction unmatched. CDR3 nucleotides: TGCGCCAGCAGCTCAGAGGGACAGGGTTGGACTGAAGCTTTCTTT. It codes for CASSSEGQGWTEAFF.

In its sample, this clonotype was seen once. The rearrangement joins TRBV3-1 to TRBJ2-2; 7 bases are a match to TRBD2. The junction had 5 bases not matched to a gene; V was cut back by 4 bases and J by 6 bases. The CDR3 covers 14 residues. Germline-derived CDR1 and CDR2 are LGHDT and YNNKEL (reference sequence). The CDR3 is CASSLTSEPGELFF. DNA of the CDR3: TGTGCCAGCAGCCTAACTAGCGAACCCGGGGAGCTGTTTTTT.

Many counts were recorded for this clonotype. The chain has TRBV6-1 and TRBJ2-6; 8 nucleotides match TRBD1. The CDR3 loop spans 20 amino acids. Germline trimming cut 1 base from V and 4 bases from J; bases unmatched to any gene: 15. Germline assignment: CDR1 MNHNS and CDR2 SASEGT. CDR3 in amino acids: CASSEVPGGTRLSGANVLTF. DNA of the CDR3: TGTGCCAGCAGTGAAGTCCCAGGGGGCACCCGCCTATCCGGGGCCAACGTCCTGACTTTC.

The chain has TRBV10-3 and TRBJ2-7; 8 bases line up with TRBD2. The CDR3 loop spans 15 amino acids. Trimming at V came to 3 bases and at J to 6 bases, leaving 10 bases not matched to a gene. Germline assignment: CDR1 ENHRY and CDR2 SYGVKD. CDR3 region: CAISESGRALREQYF. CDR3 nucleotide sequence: TGTGCCATCAGTGAATCCGGGAGGGCCTTGCGCGAGCAGTACTTC.

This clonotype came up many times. CDR3 sequence: CASRREGRETQYF. The CDR3 nucleotides are TGTGCCAGCAGGAGGGAGGGTCGGGAGACCCAGTACTTC. The chain couples TRBV11-2 to TRBJ2-5, with 7 positions matching TRBD2. Germline V gene sequence: CDR1 SGHAT, CDR2 FQNNGV. The CDR3 length is 13 residues. The J segment lost 5 bases and the V segment lost 6 bases, leaving 6 bases of the junction unmatched.

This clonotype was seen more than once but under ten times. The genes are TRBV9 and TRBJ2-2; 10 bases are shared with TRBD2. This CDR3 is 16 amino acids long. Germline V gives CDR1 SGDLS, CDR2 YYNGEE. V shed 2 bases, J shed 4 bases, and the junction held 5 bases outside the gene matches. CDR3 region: CASSVGLAGATGELFF. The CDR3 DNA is TGTGCCAGCAGCGTCGGGCTAGCGGGAGCCACCGGGGAGCTGTTTTTT.